Listed here are 25 T cell receptor beta chains from one sample, sequenced in a study of blood T cell repertoires in COVID-19. Profiling relied on immunoSEQ multiplex PCR, and the TCRdb table lists in-frame clones only, not all of them. This repertoire shows 150,000 or so clones, approximately 88% found once; its top ten account for 5.2%. The source material was PBMCs or T cells enriched from blood (not recorded which). Receptors originate from a man aged 70 or older who had been exposed to COVID-19.

V and J are TRBV19 and TRBJ2-7; 7 bases match TRBD1. CDR1 and CDR2 from the germline V gene are LNHDA and SQIVND (reference sequence). The CDR3 contains 13 residues. V trimming: 5 bases; J trimming: 3 bases; junction bases outside the gene matches: 4. The CDR3 reads CASSLRGSYEQYF. CDR3 nucleotides: TGTGCCAGTAGTCTCAGGGGGAGCTACGAGCAGTACTTC.

The V and J genes are TRBV4-1 and TRBJ1-1; D gene ambiguous. V lost 1 base, J lost 4 bases, and 13 bases lay in between. The V gene's germline CDR1 is MGHRA and CDR2 YSYEKL. The CDR3 has 15 amino acids. Here the CDR3 reads CASSQVFARSTEAFF. The CDR3 bases are TGCGCCAGCAGCCAAGTTTTCGCTAGGTCCACTGAAGCTTTCTTT.

The gene calls are TRBV2 and TRBJ1-2, with a weak D call TRBD1 (6 bases). The CDR3 consists of 14 residues. Germline V gives CDR1 SNHLY, CDR2 FYNNEI. The V gene lost 6 bases and the J gene lost 10 bases, with 21 bases spanning the gap. The CDR3 bases are TGTGCCAGCAGGGCACCGGGACACGCTTTTTACTACACCTTC. It codes for CASRAPGHAFYYTF.

The V gene is TRBV27, the J gene TRBJ1-5; D call uncertain. The length of the CDR3 is 15 residues. CDR1 MNHEY and CDR2 SMNVEV come from the germline V gene (reference sequence). Trimming took 0 bases from V and 0 from J, leaving 6 bases between them. CDR3 DNA sequence: TGTGCCAGCAGTTTATCGAGCGGTAGCAATCAGCCCCAGCATTTT. Its translation is CASSLSSGSNQPQHF.

This chain uses TRBV9 with TRBJ1-2; perhaps TRBD1 as D (5 bases). The CDR3 covers 15 residues. Trimming took 0 bases from V and 2 from J, leaving 11 bases between them. Per germline, CDR1 SGDLS and CDR2 YYNGEE. The CDR3 DNA sequence: TGTGCCAGCAGCGTAGGGGGGGTACAGAACTATGGCTACACCTTC. Its protein is CASSVGGVQNYGYTF.

V and J are TRBV3-1 (or the pseudogene TRBV3-2) and TRBJ2-7; maybe TRBD2 (6 bases). The CDR3 consists of 17 residues. Germline V lookup: CDR1 LGHDT, CDR2 YNNKEL (reference sequence). V was pared by 1 base and J by 2 bases, with 18 bases between. CDR3 sequence reads: CASSQVQFSGGPYEQYF. The CDR3 bases are TGTGCCAGCAGCCAAGTACAATTTAGCGGAGGGCCCTACGAGCAGTACTTC.

This clone appeared a single time. The rearrangement uses TRBV6-5 and TRBJ2-3; 7 nucleotides line up with TRBD2. V lost 8 bases to trimming and J lost 6 bases; unmatched junction nucleotides: 11. CDR1 is MNHEY, CDR2 SVGAGI, per germline. This CDR3 region has 14 residues. CDR3 DNA: TGTGCCAGCCTGATGGGAGGGCCCTCGGATACGCAGTATTTT. It specifies CASLMGGPSDTQYF.

The table lists this clone with a count of one. V gene TRBV7-8 combines with J gene TRBJ1-5; TRBD1 aligns across 7 bases. This CDR3 is built from 17 residues. V gave up 5 bases and J gave up 4 bases; unmatched junction bases: 14. Per the germline V gene, CDR1 is SGHVS and CDR2 is FQNEAQ. CDR3 in amino acids: CASSPIYDRVVNQPQHF. The CDR3 DNA sequence: TGTGCCAGCAGCCCGATTTACGACAGGGTGGTGAATCAGCCCCAGCATTTT.

The chain is built from TRBV9 and TRBJ1-1, with D perhaps matching TRBD1 (5 bases). There are 16 residues in the CDR3. In germline, CDR1 is SGDLS, CDR2 YYNGEE. The V end was cut by 4 bases, the J end by 0 bases, with 16 bases between. CDR3 region: CASSLHGTFLNTEAFF. In DNA, the CDR3 is TGTGCCAGCAGCCTTCACGGGACTTTTCTGAACACTGAAGCTTTCTTT. The full variable domain, completed using reference TRBV9 and TRBJ1-1, is DSGVTQTPKHLITATGQRVTLRCSPRSGDLSVYWYQQSLDQGLQFLIQYYNGEERAKGNILERFSAQQFPDLHSELNLSSLELGDSALYFCASSLHGTFLNTEAFFGQGTRLTVV.

The chain links TRBV4-3 to TRBJ2-7; D remains ambiguous. The CDR3 covers 15 residues. Germline V gene data show CDR1 as LGHNA and CDR2 as YSLEER. V lost 1 base to trimming and J lost 3 bases, with 13 bases between them. The CDR3, as DNA: TGCGCCAGCAGCCAAGTCGTTCAGTCAGTCTACGAGCAGTACTTC. It codes for CASSQVVQSVYEQYF.

The chain is built from TRBV24-1 and TRBJ2-5; 12 positions agree with TRBD2. Germline V gene sequence: CDR1 KGHDR, CDR2 SFDVKD. The CDR3 is made up of 15 amino acids. Unmatched junction bases numbered 6, after V lost 6 bases and J lost 5 bases. Here the CDR3 DNA reads TGTGCCACCAGTCGCAGGACTAGCGGGACGGAGACCCAGTACTTC. It is translated as CATSRRTSGTETQYF.

The V call is TRBV14, the J call TRBJ2-1, with D possibly TRBD2 on 5 matching bases. The CDR3 runs 13 residues. Germline assignment: CDR1 SGHDN and CDR2 FVKESK. V was cut by 0 bases and J by 9 bases, with 9 bases left in between. The CDR3 region is CASSQDLAGEQFF. CDR3 in DNA: TGTGCCAGCAGCCAAGATCTCGCGGGTGAGCAGTTCTTC.

This clone was observed a few times. The chain uses TRBV20-1 and TRBJ1-3; D is ambiguous. CDR3 length: 13 amino acids. Germline V gene sequence: CDR1 DFQATT, CDR2 SNEGSKA (reference sequence). V shed 3 bases and J shed 0 bases, with 6 bases lying between them. The CDR3 DNA reads as TGCAGTGCTAGTCTAATCTCTGGAAACACCATATATTTT. Translated: CSASLISGNTIYF.

This clone has a single count. This chain joins TRBV9 and TRBJ1-2, with D possibly matching TRBD1 (6 bases). Trimming took 3 bases from V and 4 from J, leaving 13 bases between them. The CDR3 runs 14 residues. Germline loops: CDR1 SGDLS, CDR2 YYNGEE. CDR3 loop: CASSALTGAYGYTF. The CDR3 DNA follows: TGTGCCAGCAGCGCCTTGACAGGAGCCTATGGCTACACCTTC.

The J gene is TRBJ2-3, the V gene TRBV9; D is perhaps TRBD1 (5 bases). CDR1 and CDR2 (germline): SGDLS, YYNGEE. The CDR3 runs 18 residues. Trimming cost V 4 bases and J 0 bases, with 21 bases left between them. The DNA for the CDR3 is TGTGCCAGCAGCTCTCCCCTCAGACAGAGAACTAGCACAGATACGCAGTATTTT. It yields the protein CASSSPLRQRTSTDTQYF.

The rearrangement joins TRBV28 to TRBJ1-1, with 9 bases matching TRBD1. V lost 7 bases and J lost 1; bases outside the gene matches: 7. CDR3 size: 15 residues. Germline loops: CDR1 MDHEN, CDR2 SYDVKM. DNA for the CDR3: TGTGCCAGCACCAGGGGGGACAGGGAGAACACTGAAGCTTTCTTT. Its translation: CASTRGDRENTEAFF.

The count of this clone is one. V and J are TRBV5-8 and TRBJ2-1; 11 bases map to TRBD2. The CDR3 is made up of 17 amino acids. CDR1 and CDR2 (germline): SGHTS, YDEGEE. V shed 3 bases and J 7 bases; nucleotides not matched to a gene: 12. The DNA of the CDR3 is TGTGCCAGCAGCTCAAGTTTGATTAGCGGGAGGGTAAATGAGCAGTTCTTC. It encodes CASSSSLISGRVNEQFF.

The V call is TRBV19, the J call TRBJ1-2; weak D call: TRBD1 (6 bases). V lost 9 bases, J lost 2 bases, and 13 bases lay in between. The CDR3 runs 13 residues. CDR1 is LNHDA, CDR2 SQIVND, per germline (reference sequence). The DNA of the CDR3 is TGTGCCAGCCACAGGGCCAGGAACTATGGCTACACCTTC. It yields the protein CASHRARNYGYTF.

V gene TRBV27 combines with J gene TRBJ1-1; 9 nucleotides line up with TRBD1. The CDR3 sequence is 14 residues long. V gave up 5 bases and J gave up 3 bases; unmatched junction bases: 4. Germline CDR1 and CDR2: MNHEY and SMNVEV (reference sequence). CDR3 protein: CASSPWDRDTEAFF. The DNA for the CDR3 is TGTGCCAGCAGTCCCTGGGACAGGGACACTGAAGCTTTCTTT.

The chain couples TRBV7-2 to TRBJ2-3; 7 bases line up with TRBD1. The trim removed 5 bases at V and 2 bases at J, leaving 7 bases unmatched. The CDR3 is 15 amino acids. Germline V gives CDR1 SGHTA, CDR2 FQGNSA. CDR3 region: CASSGGQLFTDTQYF. The CDR3 bases are TGTGCCAGCAGCGGGGGACAGCTATTCACAGATACGCAGTATTTT.

This sequence joins TRBV9 and TRBJ1-2, with D hard to call. The germline V and J ends were trimmed by 0 bases and 8 bases, with 11 bases remaining between them. This CDR3 is 13 amino acids long. Germline-derived CDR1 and CDR2 are SGDLS and YYNGEE. CDR3 in amino acids: CASSVAWQRGYTF. CDR3 nucleotides: TGTGCCAGCAGCGTAGCGTGGCAGCGGGGCTACACCTTC.

The chain joins TRBV10-2 to TRBJ1-1; D gene ambiguous. The CDR3 runs 12 residues. Germline V CDR1 and CDR2: WSHSY, SAAADI. The V end lost 2 bases, the J end lost 11 bases, and 12 bases lay between the germline ends. The DNA of the CDR3 is TGCGCCAGCAGTGAGGGGGAGACTTGGGCTTTCTTT. This codes for CASSEGETWAFF.

The V call is TRBV3-1 (or the pseudogene TRBV3-2), the J call TRBJ2-2, with D possibly being TRBD1 or TRBD2 (6 bases each). V was shortened by 6 bases and J by 5 bases, with 16 bases between the two germline ends. The CDR3 totals 15 residues. Germline assignment: CDR1 LGHDT and CDR2 YNNKEL (reference sequence). Here the CDR3 DNA reads TGTGCCAGCAGACAACAGGGACTCCGGACCGGGGAGCTGTTTTTT. It encodes CASRQQGLRTGELFF.

The chain employs TRBV5-6 and TRBJ1-5; 11 nucleotides line up with TRBD1. CDR1 is SGHDT and CDR2 is YYEEEE in the germline V gene. The junction had 3 bases not matched to a gene; V was cut back by 4 bases and J by 6 bases. CDR3 length equals 14 residues. CDR3 nucleotide sequence: TGTGCCAGCAGCCGGACAGGGGGCAGTCAGCCCCAGCATTTT. It yields the protein CASSRTGGSQPQHF.

This chain connects TRBV19 to TRBJ2-7; possible D gene TRBD2, 5 bases. Trimming stripped 5 bases from V and 7 bases from J, with 15 bases between. The CDR3 is 13 amino acids. In germline, CDR1 is LNHDA, CDR2 SQIVND (reference sequence). In nucleotides, the CDR3 is TGTGCCAGTAGTTCTCGGACTGTGGGGGAGCAGTACTTC. Translation gives CASSSRTVGEQYF.